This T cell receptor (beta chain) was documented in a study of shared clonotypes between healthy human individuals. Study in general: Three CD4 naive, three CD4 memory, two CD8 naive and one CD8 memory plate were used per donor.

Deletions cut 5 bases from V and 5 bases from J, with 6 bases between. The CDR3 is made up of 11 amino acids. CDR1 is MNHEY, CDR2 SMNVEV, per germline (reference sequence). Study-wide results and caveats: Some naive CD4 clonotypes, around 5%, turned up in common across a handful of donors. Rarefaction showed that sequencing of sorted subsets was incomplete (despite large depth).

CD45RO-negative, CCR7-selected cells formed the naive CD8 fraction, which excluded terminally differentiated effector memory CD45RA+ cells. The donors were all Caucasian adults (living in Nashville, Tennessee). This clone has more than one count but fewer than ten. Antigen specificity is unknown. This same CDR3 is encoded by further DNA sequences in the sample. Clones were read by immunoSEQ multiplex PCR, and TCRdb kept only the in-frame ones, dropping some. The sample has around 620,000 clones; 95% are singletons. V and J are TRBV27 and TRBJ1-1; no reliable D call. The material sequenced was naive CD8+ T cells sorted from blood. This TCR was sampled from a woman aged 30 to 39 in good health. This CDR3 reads CASSGGTEAFF. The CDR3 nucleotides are TGTGCCAGCAGTGGCGGGACTGAAGCTTTCTTT.